The 3 T cell receptor beta chains below come from one sample, sequenced in a study of T cell changes during pregnancy in multiple sclerosis. Clones were read by immunoSEQ multiplex PCR, and TCRdb kept only the in-frame ones, dropping some. The table shows 50,000 or so clones, with roughly 91% occurring only once. Sequenced material: CD4+ T cells from peripheral blood mononuclear cells, taken in the second trimester of pregnancy. The source is a female donor with multiple sclerosis, enrolled in a pregnancy study.

The chain recombines TRBV2 with TRBJ2-7; 9 nucleotides match TRBD1. There are 14 residues in the CDR3. Germline-derived CDR1 and CDR2 are SNHLY and FYNNEI. Losses at the gene ends were 3 bases for V and 3 bases for J; bases not matched to a gene: 3. DNA for the CDR3: TGTGCCAGCAGTGAGACAGGGGGGCACTACGAGCAGTACTTC. This sequence encodes CASSETGGHYEQYF.

This chain's CDR3 is CASSLDRPTVNSPLHF. In nucleotides, the CDR3 is TGTGCCAGCAGCTTAGACAGGCCGACCGTTAATTCACCCCTCCACTTT. The V call is TRBV7-6, the J call TRBJ1-6, with D perhaps TRBD1 (5 bases). Germline V gene sequence: CDR1 SGHVS, CDR2 FNYEAQ. Trimming left V 1 base short and J 6 bases short, with 13 bases between. The CDR3 sequence is 16 residues long.

The chain employs TRBV25-1 and TRBJ1-5; a weak D match, TRBD1 (5 bases). The CDR3 runs to 15 residues. Trimming took off 5 bases at V and 5 bases at J, with 16 bases between the two ends. Germline V lookup: CDR1 MGHDK, CDR2 SYGVNS. The CDR3 DNA sequence: TGTGCCAGCAGTCCATCACGGAGGGGACATCAGCCCCAGCATTTT. Its translation is CASSPSRRGHQPQHF.